This T cell receptor (beta chain) was sequenced during a study of Ad26.COV2.S vaccination and SARS-CoV-2 variants. In the study overall: It was the COV1001 Ad26.COV2.S trial arm that included the donor. By the intramuscular route, Ad26.COV2.S was given once, or twice 56 days apart.

In regard to this clone: Its specificity is not known.

V lost 0 bases to trimming and J lost 2 bases, with 10 bases between them. The germline V gene encodes CDR1 LGHDT and CDR2 YNNKEL (reference sequence). The CDR3 loop spans 15 amino acids. The study's findings and limits: Post-vaccination breadth of spike-specific CD8+ and CD4+ T cell responses was reportedly substantial. Placebo and vaccine recipients had non-spike TCR breadth that was similar.

This table comes from immunoSEQ multiplex PCR, and its TCRdb copy is limited to in-frame clones, with some not included. The sample has approximately 460,000 clones; roughly 87% are singletons. The treatment is: some 20 received Ad26.COV2.S at low or high dose, single or two shots; about 5 received placebo; per-sample allocation not given. Material that was analyzed had been drawn on day 63 after the first vaccine or placebo injection. The clonotype originates from a person aged 18 to 65 who received the Ad26.COV2.S COVID-19 vaccine or a placebo. The specimen comprised peripheral blood, sampled in a trial of Ad26.COV2.S vaccine versus placebo. This chain connects TRBV3-1 (or the pseudogene TRBV3-2) to TRBJ1-2, with D tentatively TRBD1 (5 bases). The CDR3 DNA follows: TGTGCCAGCAGCCAAGAAGTGGCAGGGAACTATGGCTACACCTTC. This codes for CASSQEVAGNYGYTF.